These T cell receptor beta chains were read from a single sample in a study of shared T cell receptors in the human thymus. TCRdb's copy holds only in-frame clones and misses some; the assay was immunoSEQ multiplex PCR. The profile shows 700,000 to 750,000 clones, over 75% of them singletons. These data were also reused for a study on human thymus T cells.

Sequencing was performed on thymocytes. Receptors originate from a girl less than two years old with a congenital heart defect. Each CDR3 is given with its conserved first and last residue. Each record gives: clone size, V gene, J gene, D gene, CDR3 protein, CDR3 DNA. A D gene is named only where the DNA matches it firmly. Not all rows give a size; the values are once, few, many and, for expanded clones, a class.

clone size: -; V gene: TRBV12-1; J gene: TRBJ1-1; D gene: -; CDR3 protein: CASRRNTEAFF; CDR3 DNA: TGTGCCAGCAGGAGGAACACTGAAGCTTTCTTT
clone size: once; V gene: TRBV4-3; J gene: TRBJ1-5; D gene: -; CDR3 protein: CASSQYTGNQPQHF; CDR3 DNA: TGCGCCAGCAGCCAATATACAGGGAATCAGCCCCAGCATTTT
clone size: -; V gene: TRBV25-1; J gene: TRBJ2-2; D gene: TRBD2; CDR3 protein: CASSAAGLAGGVGELFF; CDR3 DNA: TGTGCCAGCAGTGCCGCCGGACTAGCGGGGGGAGTAGGGGAGCTGTTTTTT
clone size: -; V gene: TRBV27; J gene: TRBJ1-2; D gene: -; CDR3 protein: CASRGGGTNYGYTF; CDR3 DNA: TGTGCCAGCAGGGGAGGGGGGACTAACTATGGCTACACCTTC
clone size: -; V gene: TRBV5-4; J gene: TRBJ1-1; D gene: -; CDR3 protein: CASSLAEKQGREAFF; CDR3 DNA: TGTGCCAGCAGCTTGGCCGAAAAACAGGGCCGTGAAGCTTTCTTT
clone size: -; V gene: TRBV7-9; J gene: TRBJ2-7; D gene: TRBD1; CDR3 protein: CASSAGQGGYEQYF; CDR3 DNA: TGTGCCAGCAGCGCTGGACAGGGAGGCTACGAGCAGTACTTC
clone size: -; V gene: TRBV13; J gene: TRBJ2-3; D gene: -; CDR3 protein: CASSFRQPTDTQYF; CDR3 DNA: TGTGCCAGCAGCTTCCGACAGCCCACAGATACGCAGTATTTT
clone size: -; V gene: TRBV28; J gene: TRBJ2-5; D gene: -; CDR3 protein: CASRGRRETQYF; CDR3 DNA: TGTGCCAGCAGGGGGCGACGAGAGACCCAGTACTTC
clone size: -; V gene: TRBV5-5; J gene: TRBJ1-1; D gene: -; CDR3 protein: CASNESNTEAFF; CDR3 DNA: TGTGCCAGCAACGAGTCGAACACTGAAGCTTTCTTT
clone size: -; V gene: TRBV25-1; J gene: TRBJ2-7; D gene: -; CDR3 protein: CASSEMGGGRYEQYF; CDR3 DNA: TGTGCCAGCAGTGAAATGGGAGGGGGGCGTTACGAGCAGTACTTC
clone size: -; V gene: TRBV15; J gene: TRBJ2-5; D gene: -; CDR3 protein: CATSRVPLGGPRQETQYF; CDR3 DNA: TGTGCCACCAGCAGAGTCCCTCTGGGGGGGCCCCGCCAAGAGACCCAGTACTTC
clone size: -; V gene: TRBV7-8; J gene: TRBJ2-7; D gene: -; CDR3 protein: CASSLLSREAYEQYF; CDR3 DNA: TGTGCCAGCAGCTTATTAAGCAGGGAGGCCTACGAGCAGTACTTC
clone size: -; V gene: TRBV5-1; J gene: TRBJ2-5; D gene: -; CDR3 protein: CASSLEGPDIFGGRETQYF; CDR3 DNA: TGCGCCAGCAGCTTGGAGGGGCCGGATATATTTGGTGGTAGGGAGACCCAGTACTTC
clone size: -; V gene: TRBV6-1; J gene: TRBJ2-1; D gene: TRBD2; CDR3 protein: CASTWTSVVDEQFF; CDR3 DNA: TGTGCCAGCACATGGACTAGCGTAGTGGATGAGCAGTTCTTC
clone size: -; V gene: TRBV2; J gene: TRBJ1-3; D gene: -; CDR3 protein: CANWGGTGNTIYF; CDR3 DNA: TGTGCCAACTGGGGGGGAACTGGAAACACCATATATTTT
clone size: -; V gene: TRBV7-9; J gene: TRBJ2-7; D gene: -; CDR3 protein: CASSLTAGADEQYF; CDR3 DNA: TGTGCCAGCAGCCTGACGGCGGGTGCGGACGAGCAGTACTTC
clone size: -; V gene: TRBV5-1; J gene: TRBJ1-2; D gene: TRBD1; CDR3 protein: CASRGRTGANYGYTF; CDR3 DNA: TGCGCCAGCAGGGGGCGGACAGGGGCTAACTATGGCTACACCTTC
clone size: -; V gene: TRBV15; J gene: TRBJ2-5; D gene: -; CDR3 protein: CATSRDPGTQYF; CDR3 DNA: TGTGCCACCAGCAGAGACCCCGGGACCCAGTACTTC
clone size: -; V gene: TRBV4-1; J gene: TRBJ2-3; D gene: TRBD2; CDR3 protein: CASSQELTSGGLTDTQYF; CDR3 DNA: TGCGCCAGCAGCCAAGAGTTAACTAGCGGGGGACTCACAGATACGCAGTATTTT
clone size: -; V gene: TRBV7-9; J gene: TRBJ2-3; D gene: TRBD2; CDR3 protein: CASSSPRGGLITDTQYF; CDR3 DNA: TGTGCCAGCAGCTCTCCTCGGGGAGGGCTGATCACAGATACGCAGTATTTT
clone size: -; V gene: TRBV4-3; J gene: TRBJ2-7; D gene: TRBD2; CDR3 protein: CASSQAGLAGDPNSYEQYF; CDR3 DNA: TGCGCCAGCAGCCAAGCGGGACTAGCGGGGGACCCGAACTCTTACGAGCAGTACTTC
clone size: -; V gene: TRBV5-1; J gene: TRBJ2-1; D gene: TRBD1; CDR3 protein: CASSLVESGPGQESSYNEQFF; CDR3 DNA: TGCGCCAGCAGCTTGGTTGAATCGGGACCGGGACAGGAAAGCTCCTACAATGAGCAGTTCTTC
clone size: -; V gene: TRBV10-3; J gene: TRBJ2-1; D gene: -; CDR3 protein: CAISETYRSSYNEQFF; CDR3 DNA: TGTGCCATCAGTGAGACCTACAGGAGCTCCTACAATGAGCAGTTCTTC
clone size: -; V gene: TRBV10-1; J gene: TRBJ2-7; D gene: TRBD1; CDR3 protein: CASSEEGTAYEQYF; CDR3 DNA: TGCGCCAGCAGTGAAGAAGGGACAGCCTACGAGCAGTACTTC
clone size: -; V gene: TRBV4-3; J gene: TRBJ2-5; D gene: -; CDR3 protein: CASQTNLEQNQETQYF; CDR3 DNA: TGCGCCAGCCAAACGAACTTAGAACAGAACCAAGAGACCCAGTACTTC
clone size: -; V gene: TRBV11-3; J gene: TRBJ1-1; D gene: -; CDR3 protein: CASSLSGGEAFF; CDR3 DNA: TGTGCCAGCAGCTTAAGCGGCGGTGAAGCTTTCTTT
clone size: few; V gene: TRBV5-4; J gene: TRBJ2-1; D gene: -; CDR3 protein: CASSLAVGVQGLDEQFF; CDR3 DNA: TGTGCCAGCAGCTTGGCCGTCGGTGTTCAGGGGTTGGATGAGCAGTTCTTC
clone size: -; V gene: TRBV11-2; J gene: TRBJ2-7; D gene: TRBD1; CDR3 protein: CASSTGQGYEQYF; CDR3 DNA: TGTGCCAGCAGCACGGGACAGGGTTACGAGCAGTACTTC
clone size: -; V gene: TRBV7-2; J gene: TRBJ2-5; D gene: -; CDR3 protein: CASSLQQGLETQYF; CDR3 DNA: TGTGCCAGCAGCCTACAACAGGGTTTGGAGACCCAGTACTTC
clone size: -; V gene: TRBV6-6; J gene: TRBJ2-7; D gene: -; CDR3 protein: CASRHPAGNEQYF; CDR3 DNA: TGTGCCAGCAGACACCCCGCCGGGAACGAGCAGTACTTC
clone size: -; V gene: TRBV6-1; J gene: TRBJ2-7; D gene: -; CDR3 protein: CASSEEGQGSRTSYEQYF; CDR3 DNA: TGTGCCAGCAGTGAAGAGGGCCAGGGGAGCCGCACTTCCTACGAGCAGTACTTC
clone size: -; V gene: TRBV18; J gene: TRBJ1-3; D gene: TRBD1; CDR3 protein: CASSPTPYRGLKNTIYF; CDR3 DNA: TGTGCCAGCTCACCAACTCCTTACAGGGGGCTTAAGAACACCATATATTTT
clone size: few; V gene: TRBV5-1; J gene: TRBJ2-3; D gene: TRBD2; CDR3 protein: CASSLDLAGGTDTQYF; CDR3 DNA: TGCGCCAGCAGCTTGGATCTAGCGGGGGGCACAGATACGCAGTATTTT
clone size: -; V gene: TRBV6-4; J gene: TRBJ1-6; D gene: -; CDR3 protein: CAPWSEVPNNSPLHF; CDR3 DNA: TGTGCCCCGTGGAGTGAGGTCCCGAATAATTCACCCCTCCACTTT
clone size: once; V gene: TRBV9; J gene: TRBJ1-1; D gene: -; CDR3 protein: CASSPYGGAEGGSVTEAFF; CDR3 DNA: TGTGCCAGCAGCCCCTACGGGGGGGCAGAAGGTGGGTCTGTCACTGAAGCTTTCTTT
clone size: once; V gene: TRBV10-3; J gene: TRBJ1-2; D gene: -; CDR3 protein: CAISESGPGKYGYTF; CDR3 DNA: TGTGCCATCAGTGAGTCGGGTCCAGGGAAATATGGCTACACCTTC
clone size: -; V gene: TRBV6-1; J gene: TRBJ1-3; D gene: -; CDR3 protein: CASSGLHPDMRSGNTIYF; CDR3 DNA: TGTGCCAGCAGTGGCCTCCATCCCGACATGCGCTCTGGAAACACCATATATTTT
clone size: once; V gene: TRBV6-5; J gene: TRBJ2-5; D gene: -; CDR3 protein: CASSYYSLSETQYF; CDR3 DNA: TGTGCCAGCAGTTATTACTCTTTATCGGAGACCCAGTACTTC
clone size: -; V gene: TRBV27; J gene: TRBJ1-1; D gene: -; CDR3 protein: CASSLKGQRVTWNTEAFF; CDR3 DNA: TGTGCCAGCAGTTTAAAGGGACAAAGGGTAACGTGGAACACTGAAGCTTTCTTT
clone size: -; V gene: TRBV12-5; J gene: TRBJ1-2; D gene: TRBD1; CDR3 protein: CASGPREDRGFSDYGYTF; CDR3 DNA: TGTGCTAGTGGACCACGTGAGGACAGGGGATTCTCTGACTATGGCTACACCTTC
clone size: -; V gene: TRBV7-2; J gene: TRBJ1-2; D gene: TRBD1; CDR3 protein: CASSLGGQVPPFNYGYTF; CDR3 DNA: TGTGCCAGCAGCTTGGGGGGACAGGTCCCCCCATTCAACTATGGCTACACCTTC
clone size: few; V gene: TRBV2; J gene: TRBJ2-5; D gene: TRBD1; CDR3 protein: CASRLQGDQETQYF; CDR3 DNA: TGTGCCAGCAGGTTACAGGGGGACCAAGAGACCCAGTACTTC
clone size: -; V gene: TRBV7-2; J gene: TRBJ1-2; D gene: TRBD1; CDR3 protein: CASSTRDSWGLYGYTF; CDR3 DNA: TGTGCCAGCAGCACCCGGGACAGCTGGGGGCTATATGGCTACACCTTC
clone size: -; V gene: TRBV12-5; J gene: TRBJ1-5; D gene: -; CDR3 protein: CASGLWLRPGTNPQHF; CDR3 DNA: TGTGCTAGTGGTTTGTGGTTACGACCCGGGACAAACCCCCAGCATTTT
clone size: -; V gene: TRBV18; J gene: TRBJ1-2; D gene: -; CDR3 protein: CASSPKKKGGAF; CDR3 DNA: TGTGCCAGCTCACCGAAGAAAAAAGGGGGGGCCTTC
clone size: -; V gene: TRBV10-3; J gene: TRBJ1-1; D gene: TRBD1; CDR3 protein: CAIRGTGDSRNTEAFF; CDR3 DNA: TGTGCCATCAGGGGGACAGGGGACAGCCGGAACACTGAAGCTTTCTTT
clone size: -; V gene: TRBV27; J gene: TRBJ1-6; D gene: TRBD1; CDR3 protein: CASSRQGSSPLHF; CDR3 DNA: TGTGCCAGCAGTCGACAGGGGAGTTCACCCCTCCACTTT
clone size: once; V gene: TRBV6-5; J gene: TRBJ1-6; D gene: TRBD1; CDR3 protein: CASSYGRGRSPLHF; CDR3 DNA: TGTGCCAGCAGTTACGGCAGGGGGCGTTCACCCCTCCACTTT
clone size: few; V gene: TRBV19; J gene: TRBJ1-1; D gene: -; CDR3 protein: CASTWGEDTEAFF; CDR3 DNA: TGTGCCAGTACGTGGGGGGAGGACACTGAAGCTTTCTTT
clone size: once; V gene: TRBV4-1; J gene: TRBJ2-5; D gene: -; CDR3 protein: CASSHGGFWTQYF; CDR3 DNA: TGCGCCAGCAGCCACGGGGGTTTTTGGACCCAGTACTTC